Below, 18 T cell receptor beta chains from the same sample are listed, as sequenced in a study of tissue T cells after allogeneic stem cell transplantation (dated 2022 in TCRdb). Explained via the paper, the time point label denotes: mouse harvest day 14 after allogeneic transplant. Mouse grafts consisting of 10^7 T-cell-depleted bone marrow cells combined with 10^6 splenic CD5+ T cells were administered by tail vein injection. The protocol used for the library was the immunoSEQ multiplex PCR assay. Drawn from immuneACCESS, this table holds only the in-frame rearrangements with V and J called that TCRdb kept. Clones are partly lost; checked studies trace under half to an unresolved V gene and leave the rest unexplained. The sample table lists approximately 2,800 clones, approximately 44% of them with a count of one. The top ten clones comprise roughly a third of the sample. The specimen sequenced was gut tissue. The receptors stem from a female BALB/c mouse given C57BL/6 T cells with graft-versus-host disease after an allogeneic hematopoietic cell transplant.

This clone was found a few times. Genes and germline come from the mouse. The read is 1 residue too short to cover the CDR3 end, so that end is filled in from the germline J gene. This chain links TRBV1 with TRBJ1-1, with TRBD1 matching over 9 bases. J was trimmed by 0 bases and V by 3 bases; bases with no gene match: 5. The CDR3 has 16 residues. The germline gives CDR1 NSQYPW, CDR2 LRSPGD (reference sequence). This chain's CDR3 is CTCSALRDRANTEVFF. CDR3 DNA, as far as it was read: TGCACCTGCAGTGCCCTCCGGGACAGGGCAAACACAGAAGTCTTC.

For this clone: The gene names given are mouse names. The read terminates 1 residue ahead of where the CDR3 ends, so the germline J gene completes it. This chain joins TRBV3 and TRBJ2-1; 9 bases fit TRBD2. Trimming at V came to 4 bases and at J to 4 bases, leaving 2 bases not matched to a gene. This CDR3 has 14 residues. In germline, CDR1 is SNHLY, CDR2 FYNGKV (reference sequence). The CDR3: CASSSGLGYAEQFF. CDR3 DNA (partial): TGTGCCAGCAGCTCCGGACTGGGGTATGCTGAGCAGTTC.

As for this clone: Genes and germline come from the mouse. The read terminates 1 residue before the CDR3 end, so the remaining end is supplied by the germline J gene. The chain uses TRBV31 and TRBJ2-2; TRBD1 is a possible D gene (5 bases). The CDR3 spans 14 residues. CDR1 is GKSSPN, CDR2 SITVG, per germline. V was clipped by 2 bases and J by 1 base, with 8 bases between them. The CDR3 DNA, read in part, is TGTGCCTGGAGTTTTGGACAAAACACCGGGCAGCTCTAC. It translates to CAWSFGQNTGQLY. The CDR3 reads in full as CAWSFGQNTGQLYF.

As concerns this clone: Mouse names are used for the genes. Partial CDR3 DNA: TGCACCTGCAGTGCACAGGGGTCTAGTGCAGAAACGCTGTAT. Translating it yields CTCSAQGSSAETLY. The whole CDR3 protein reads CTCSAQGSSAETLYF. V usage is TRBV1 and J usage is TRBJ2-3, with a tentative D call TRBD1 (6 bases). The read ends 1 residue early relative to the CDR3; the germline J gene fills the gap. This CDR3 has 15 residues. V was clipped by 2 bases and J by 0 bases, with 9 bases between them. Germline V gives CDR1 NSQYPW, CDR2 LRSPGD (reference sequence).

A few counts support this clone. Gene and germline names: mouse. The observed sequence ends 1 residue before the CDR3 terminus, with the missing tail filled in from the germline J gene. The chain links TRBV26 to TRBJ2-2, with 7 bases lining up with TRBD2. The V gene end was trimmed by 2 bases and the J gene end by 1 base; junction bases not matched to a gene: 1. The CDR3 runs to 15 residues. Germline CDR1 and CDR2: KGHPV and FQNQEV (reference sequence). The CDR3 sequence is CASSLHWGNTGQLYF. CDR3 bases read: TGTGCCAGCAGTCTGCACTGGGGAAACACCGGGCAGCTCTAC.

This clone occurred a few times. Any gene name here is a mouse gene name. The CDR3 end falls 1 residue outside the read, so it is completed with the germline J gene. V and J are TRBV12-2 and TRBJ1-2; 7 bases are shared with TRBD1. Germline CDR1 reads SGHLS; CDR2 reads HYDKME. V lost 0 bases to trimming and J lost 3 bases; unmatched junction nucleotides: 3. This CDR3 has 14 residues. Partial CDR3 DNA: TGTGCCAGCTCTCTCAGGGGGCACGACTCCGACTACACC. Encoded protein: CASSLRGHDSDYT. The entire CDR3 protein reads CASSLRGHDSDYTF.

This clone is classed as medium-sized. Any gene name here is a mouse gene name. Read sequence stops 1 residue before the CDR3 end, and the germline J gene provides the missing end. The gene calls are TRBV13-3 and TRBJ1-2; 12 bases line up with TRBD1. Looked up from germline, CDR1 is NNHDY and CDR2 is SYVADS. V shed 6 bases and J 2 bases; nucleotides not matched to a gene: 8. The CDR3 length is 16 residues. This CDR3 is CASIPGQGAPNSDYTF. The covered CDR3 bases are TGTGCCAGCATCCCGGGACAGGGGGCGCCGAACTCCGACTACACC.

Worth noting for this clone: Germline and genes here are mouse. The CDR3 goes on 1 residue after the read ends, and that part is filled in from the germline J gene. The rearrangement uses TRBV16 and TRBJ2-5, with 7 bases identical to TRBD1. The CDR3 loop spans 13 amino acids. J was trimmed by 6 bases and V by 5 bases; bases with no gene match: 5. From germline, CDR1 is SGHSA and CDR2 FRNQAP. The sequenced CDR3 bases are TGTGCAAGCAGCCGGGACAGAGTGGACACCCAGTAC. The encoded protein is CASSRDRVDTQY. The entire CDR3 is CASSRDRVDTQYF.

On this clone itself: The genes are named according to mouse. The CDR3 end falls 1 residue outside the read, so it is completed with the germline J gene. V usage is TRBV26 and J usage is TRBJ1-4; D ambiguous. The CDR3 sequence is 14 residues long. Trimming pared 4 bases from V and 0 bases from J, leaving 6 bases between. The germline CDR1 and CDR2 sequences are KGHPV and FQNQEV (reference sequence). The sequenced CDR3 bases are TGTGCCAGCAGTCGGGTCTTTTCCAACGAAAGATTATTT. Its translation: CASSRVFSNERLF. The whole CDR3 is CASSRVFSNERLFF.

About this clone: At one of its ends the junction is not consistent with the germline gene, which may arise from a read error. Gene names are mouse gene names. From the germline J gene comes the end of the CDR3, since the read stops 1 residue before it. The chain couples TRBV13-1 to TRBJ1-5, with a possible D match to TRBD1 (5 bases). The CDR3 covers 16 residues. CDR1 NSHNY and CDR2 SYGAGN come from the germline V gene. The CDR3 loop is CASGDKGTYNNQAPLF. The sequenced CDR3 bases are TGTGCCAGCGGTGATAAAGGGACCTATAACAACCAGGCTCCGCTT.

Details on this clone: The gene names here belong to mouse. The observed sequence ends 1 residue before the CDR3 terminus, with the missing tail filled in from the germline J gene. The V call is TRBV26, the J call TRBJ2-4; D uncertain. CDR3 length: 13 amino acids. V was pared by 2 bases and J by 0 bases, with 3 bases between. Looked up from germline, CDR1 is KGHPV and CDR2 is FQNQEV (reference sequence). This CDR3 reads CASSLSSQNTLYF. The CDR3 bases that were read are TGTGCCAGCAGTCTGAGCAGTCAAAACACCTTGTAC.

There are a few counts of this clone. Gene names denote mouse genes. Partial CDR3 DNA: TGTGCAAGCAGCCCTCAGGGGGATGGAAATACGCTCTAT. Its protein is CASSPQGDGNTLY. The entire CDR3 is CASSPQGDGNTLYF. The genes are TRBV16 and TRBJ1-3, with TRBD1 matching over 7 bases. The CDR3 end lies 1 residue beyond the end of the read and is filled in from the germline J gene. The trim removed 5 bases at V and 3 bases at J, leaving 4 bases unmatched. In germline, CDR1 is SGHSA, CDR2 FRNQAP. CDR3 length equals 14 residues.

Turning to this clone: Mouse names are used for the genes. The read halts 1 residue ahead of the CDR3 end, with the missing end drawn from the germline J gene. The rearrangement uses TRBV26 and TRBJ2-2; D possibly corresponds to TRBD1 (5 bases). Germline V gene data show CDR1 as KGHPV and CDR2 as FQNQEV (reference sequence). Between the trimmed V and J ends, which lost 2 bases and 1 base, there was a span of 5 bases. This CDR3 contains 14 residues. This chain's CDR3 is CASSLGQNTGQLYF. The sequenced CDR3 bases are TGTGCCAGCAGTCTGGGACAAAACACCGGGCAGCTCTAC.

This clone was recorded a few times. Genes and germline come from the mouse. The read ends 1 residue shy of where the CDR3 ends; the end is completed using the germline J gene. This chain uses TRBV23 with TRBJ2-3; the DNA was not used to check the table's D call, TRBD2. This CDR3 is 15 amino acids long. Germline V gene sequence: CDR1 KGHTA, CDR2 FQNQQP. CDR3 protein: CSSSRDWGGAETLYF. Partial CDR3 DNA: TGCTCCAGCAGTCGTGACTGGGGGGGGGCAGAAACGCTGTAT.

A remark on this clone: Mouse names are used for the genes. The read is 1 residue too short to cover the CDR3 end, so that end is filled in from the germline J gene. The V gene is TRBV19, the J gene TRBJ1-1; no reliable D call. The CDR3 is 13 residues long. V was trimmed by 0 bases and J by 3 bases, leaving 6 bases between them. In germline, CDR1 is FNHDT, CDR2 SITEND (reference sequence). Incomplete CDR3 DNA: TGTGCCAGCAGTATAGGGGTTGACACAGAAGTCTTC. Its translation is CASSIGVDTEVF. The CDR3 in full is CASSIGVDTEVFF.

By its share, this clone is large. Genes and germline are mouse. The read gets to within 1 residue of the CDR3 end, and the germline J gene fills in the rest. The chain recombines TRBV3 with TRBJ2-1, with D maybe TRBD1 (6 bases). The V gene's germline CDR1 is SNHLY and CDR2 FYNGKV (reference sequence). CDR3 length: 13 amino acids. The V end was cut by 2 bases, the J end by 6 bases, with 8 bases between. CDR3: CASSLQGFAEQFF. The CDR3 bases that were read are TGTGCCAGCAGCTTACAGGGGTTTGCTGAGCAGTTC. Supplemented by reference TRBV3 and TRBJ2-1, the full variable domain reads GPKVLQIPSHQIIDMGQMVTLNCDPVSNHLYFYWYKQILGQQMEFLVNFYNGKVMEKSKLFKDQFSVERPDGSYFTLKIQPTALEDSAVYFCASSLQGFAEQFFGPGTRLTVL.

To note about this clone: Gene names refer to mouse genes. The read ends 1 residue before the CDR3 terminus; that terminus is restored from the germline J gene. The rearrangement joins TRBV13-2 to TRBJ2-3; 11 nucleotides match TRBD2. The germline gives CDR1 NNHNN, CDR2 SYGAGS (reference sequence). This CDR3 contains 16 residues. V was clipped by 5 bases and J by 0 bases; unmatched bases: 5. Here the CDR3 reads CASGRLGGASAETLYF. Incomplete CDR3 DNA: TGTGCCAGCGGCCGACTGGGGGGGGCTAGTGCAGAAACGCTGTAT.

This clone was seen more than once but under ten times. Mouse germline and gene names are used. The read is 1 residue too short to cover the CDR3 end, so that end is filled in from the germline J gene. This chain connects TRBV26 to TRBJ1-4; TRBD1 is a possible D gene (6 bases). The CDR3 runs to 13 residues. CDR1 and CDR2 from the germline V gene are KGHPV and FQNQEV (reference sequence). V was pared by 6 bases and J by 7 bases, with 12 bases between. CDR3 DNA (partial): TGTGCCAGCAGCCTCAGGGGTGGCGAAAGATTATTT. It yields the protein CASSLRGGERLF. The whole CDR3 reads CASSLRGGERLFF.